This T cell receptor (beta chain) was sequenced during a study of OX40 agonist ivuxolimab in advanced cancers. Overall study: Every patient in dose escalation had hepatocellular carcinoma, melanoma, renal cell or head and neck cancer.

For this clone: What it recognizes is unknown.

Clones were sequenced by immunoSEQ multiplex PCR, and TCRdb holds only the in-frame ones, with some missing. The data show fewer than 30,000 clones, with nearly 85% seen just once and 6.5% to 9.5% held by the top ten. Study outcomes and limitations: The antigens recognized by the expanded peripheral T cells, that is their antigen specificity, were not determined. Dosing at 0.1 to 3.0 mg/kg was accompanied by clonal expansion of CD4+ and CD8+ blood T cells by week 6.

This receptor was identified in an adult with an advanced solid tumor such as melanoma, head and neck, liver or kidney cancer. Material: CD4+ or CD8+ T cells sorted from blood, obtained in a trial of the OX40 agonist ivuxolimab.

The CDR3 coding sequence is TGCGCCAGCAGCCAAGGGGGGGTGGGGGGAGAGACCCAGTACTTC. It encodes CASSQGGVGGETQYF. The chain links TRBV4-3 to TRBJ2-5; D is possibly TRBD2 (6 bases). The germline gives CDR1 LGHNA, CDR2 YSLEER. The CDR3 is 15 residues long. V was trimmed by 1 base and J by 4 bases, leaving 13 bases between them.